The 10 T cell receptor beta chains presented below share a single source sample, sequenced in a study of cytomegalovirus exposure and HLA in healthy donors. The PCR was carried out with 60 Vbeta primers and 13 Jbeta primers. Here immunoSEQ multiplex PCR was the method, and the copy in TCRdb shows in-frame clones only, minus some. The sample lists 120,000 or so clones, 75% to 85% occurring once. Specimen: PBMCs. Every receptor here comes from a man aged 25 to 40 in good health and CMV-seropositive.

The gene calls are TRBV5-1 and TRBJ2-3, with D perhaps matching TRBD2 (6 bases). Germline loops: CDR1 SGHRS, CDR2 YFSETQ. There are 14 residues in the CDR3. V dropped 4 bases and J dropped 0 bases, with 9 bases sitting between them. The CDR3 coding sequence is TGCGCCAGCAGCCAAGGGACTAGCACAGATACGCAGTATTTT. Its protein product is CASSQGTSTDTQYF.

This clone was seen only once. CDR3 amino acids: CASSTLAGGSINEKLFF. The DNA of the CDR3 is TGTGCCAGCAGCACTCTAGCAGGGGGTTCGATTAATGAAAAACTGTTTTTT. The chain employs TRBV4-2 and TRBJ1-4; TRBD1 agrees at 7 bases. The ends lost 5 bases at V and 4 bases at J; junction bases unmatched: 13. The CDR3 contains 17 residues. CDR1 and CDR2 from the germline V gene are LGHNA and YNFKEQ.

This chain connects TRBV5-1 to TRBJ2-1; 10 bases are shared with TRBD1. J lost 6 bases, V lost 3 bases, and 6 bases had no gene match. This CDR3 has 15 residues. Germline lookup yields CDR1 SGHRS and CDR2 YFSETQ. The CDR3 nucleotides read TGCGCCAGCAGCTGGGACAGGGGCCCTTCCAATGAGCAGTTCTTC. Residues: CASSWDRGPSNEQFF.

The J gene is TRBJ2-3, the V gene TRBV7-3; TRBD2 matches 8 bases. V shed 4 bases and J 6 bases; nucleotides not matched to a gene: 3. Germline V gene data show CDR1 as SGHTA and CDR2 as FQGTGA. The CDR3 loop spans 13 amino acids. The DNA of the CDR3 is TGTGCCAGCAGCTCCCGACTAGCGGATACGCAGTATTTT. This translates into CASSSRLADTQYF. The whole variable domain, remainder taken from reference TRBV7-3 and TRBJ2-3, is GAGVSQTPSNKVTEKGKYVELRCDPISGHTALYWYRQSLGQGPEFLIYFQGTGAADDSGLPNDRFFAVRPEGSVSTLKIQRTERGDSAVYLCASSSRLADTQYFGPGTRLTVL.

This clone was detected once. This chain connects TRBV5-6 to TRBJ1-2; TRBD1 matches 9 bases. Germline V lookup: CDR1 SGHDT, CDR2 YYEEEE. The V and J ends lost 4 bases and 6 bases, in that order; junction bases with no gene match: 10. The CDR3 is 15 residues long. DNA for the CDR3: TGTGCCAGCAGCCATCAACAGGGGGCAGTAGATGGCTACACCTTC. Translation gives CASSHQQGAVDGYTF.

This chain joins TRBV5-5 and TRBJ2-2, with 14 bases matching TRBD2. Germline trimming cut 5 bases from V and 3 bases from J; bases unmatched to any gene: 3. This CDR3 contains 16 residues. Germline CDR1 reads SGHKS; CDR2 reads YYEKEE (reference sequence). CDR3 DNA sequence: TGTGCCAGCAGAGGGACTAGCGGGGGTTACACCGGGGAGCTGTTTTTT. Translating gives CASRGTSGGYTGELFF. Variable domain in full (rest from reference TRBV5-5 and TRBJ2-2): DAGVTQSPTHLIKTRGQQVTLRCSPISGHKSVSWYQQVLGQGPQFIFQYYEKEERGRGNFPDRFSARQFPNYSSELNVNALLLGDSALYLCASRGTSGGYTGELFFGEGSRLTVL.

On this clone: At the DNA level, this CDR3 is encoded by other sequences in the same sample as well. The rearrangement joins TRBV9 to TRBJ1-6, with a weak D call TRBD1 (5 bases). CDR1 SGDLS and CDR2 YYNGEE come from the germline V gene. The CDR3 consists of 14 residues. Trimming stripped 4 bases from V and 8 bases from J, with 13 bases between. The CDR3 DNA follows: TGTGCCAGCAGCACAGGAAGTGGCTATTCACCCCTCCACTTT. This gives the protein CASSTGSGYSPLHF.

The chain is built from TRBV5-6 and TRBJ2-2; possible D gene TRBD1, 6 bases. The V and J ends lost 4 bases and 4 bases respectively, with 8 bases between them. The CDR3 is 13 residues long. Germline CDR1 and CDR2: SGHDT and YYEEEE. CDR3 nucleotides: TGTGCCAGCAGCCGGACAGCCACCGGGGAGCTGTTTTTT. It specifies CASSRTATGELFF. Full variable domain (outside the CDR3, taken from reference TRBV5-6 and TRBJ2-2): DAGVTQSPTHLIKTRGQQVTLRCSPKSGHDTVSWYQQALGQGPQFIFQYYEEEERQRGNFPDRFSGHQFPNYSSELNVNALLLGDSALYLCASSRTATGELFFGEGSRLTVL.

The chain combines TRBV10-3 with TRBJ2-1; maybe TRBD1 (6 bases). Looked up from germline, CDR1 is ENHRY and CDR2 is SYGVKD. V was cut by 6 bases and J by 8 bases, with 17 bases left in between. The CDR3 totals 14 residues. CDR3 nucleotide sequence: TGTGCCATCAGAGACCTCTTAGGGGGAGATGAGCAGTTCTTC. Translated, it gives CAIRDLLGGDEQFF.

The chain has TRBV9 and TRBJ1-3, with D maybe TRBD1 (5 bases). The CDR3 has 15 residues. Germline-derived CDR1 and CDR2 are SGDLS and YYNGEE. Trimming stripped 0 bases from V and 2 bases from J, with 9 bases between. Written as DNA, the CDR3 is TGTGCCAGCAGCGTAGTGGGGGGGACTGGAAACACCATATATTTT. Translated, it gives CASSVVGGTGNTIYF. The entire variable domain, with the rest obtained from reference TRBV9 and TRBJ1-3, is as follows: DSGVTQTPKHLITATGQRVTLRCSPRSGDLSVYWYQQSLDQGLQFLIQYYNGEERAKGNILERFSAQQFPDLHSELNLSSLELGDSALYFCASSVVGGTGNTIYFGEGSWLTVV.